The rows below give T cell receptor beta chains drawn from one sample of a study of blood T cells in healthy people across ages. TCRdb itself ran the 5' RACE reads through MiXCR, one entry per CDR3 protein. Of 550,000 to 650,000 distinct CDR3 sequences in the sample, about 27% were seen once. A further study also used this sample, focusing on T cells of mothers and their children.

The specimen was blood. All receptors come from a boy younger than 10 in good health. Both conserved end residues are part of each CDR3. Fields, in order: V gene, D gene, J gene, clone size, CDR3 protein, CDR3 DNA. D genes are given only for firm matches. Not all rows give a size; the values are once, few, many and, for expanded clones, a class.

TRBV11-2	NA	TRBJ2-7	few	CASSSSPNQYF	TGTGCCAGCAGCTCCTCGCCAAATCAGTACTTC
TRBV7-3	NA	TRBJ2-1	few	CASSASSEGKEQFF	TGTGCCAGCAGCGCCTCTTCCGAAGGGAAAGAGCAGTTCTTC
TRBV20-1	NA	TRBJ2-4	once	CSAREGVAKNIQYF	TGCAGTGCTAGAGAGGGGGTAGCCAAAAACATTCAGTACTTC
TRBV2	TRBD2	TRBJ2-4	NA	CASSPRSGSGRNIQYF	TGTGCCAGCAGTCCTCGTAGCGGGAGCGGTAGAAACATTCAGTACTTC
TRBV6-1	NA	TRBJ1-1	NA	CASSDRTQGGTEAFF	TGTGCCAGCAGCGACCGAACACAGGGCGGCACTGAAGCTTTCTTT
TRBV7-2	NA	TRBJ2-1	NA	CASSLRGESFYNEQFF	TGTGCCAGCAGCTTAAGGGGCGAGAGCTTCTACAATGAGCAGTTCTTC
TRBV5-1	NA	TRBJ2-7	few	CASSLTGSPTYEQYF	TGCGCCAGCAGCTTGACCGGGAGCCCTACCTACGAGCAGTACTTC
TRBV10-3	NA	TRBJ2-1	NA	CAISPLGEVEQFF	TGTGCCATCAGTCCCCTAGGGGAGGTTGAGCAGTTCTTC
TRBV4-1	TRBD1	TRBJ2-4	few	CASSQDNSGQGIYIQYF	TGCGCCAGCAGCCAAGATAATTCCGGACAGGGGATCTACATTCAGTACTTC
TRBV27	TRBD1	TRBJ1-1	few	CASSSGGGDTEAFF	TGTGCCAGCAGCTCAGGGGGAGGAGACACTGAAGCTTTCTTT
TRBV29-1	NA	TRBJ1-1	NA	CSGGLTNTEAFF	TGCAGCGGAGGACTGACGAACACTGAAGCTTTCTTT
TRBV12-3/TRBV12-4	NA	TRBJ2-1	few	CASSPDSSSYNEQFF	TGTGCCAGCAGTCCCGACAGTAGCTCCTACAATGAGCAGTTCTTC
TRBV3-1	NA	TRBJ1-1	NA	CASSNDNLNTEAFF	TGTGCCAGCAGCAATGACAACTTGAACACTGAAGCTTTCTTT
TRBV9	NA	TRBJ1-2	NA	CASSGVRGALSSQYGYTF	TGTGCCAGCAGCGGGGTCCGGGGGGCATTATCATCTCAGTATGGCTACACCTTC
TRBV5-5	NA	TRBJ2-2	NA	CASTEGPGELFF	TGTGCCAGCACTGAGGGGCCGGGGGAGCTGTTTTTT
TRBV5-1	TRBD2	TRBJ2-1	NA	CASSWKLAGDNEQFF	TGCGCCAGCAGCTGGAAACTAGCGGGAGACAATGAGCAGTTCTTC
TRBV12-3/TRBV12-4	TRBD1	TRBJ1-1	NA	CASSLTGMTEAFF	TGTGCCAGCAGTCTGACAGGGATGACTGAAGCTTTCTTT
TRBV14	NA	TRBJ1-2	NA	CASSQAHMRYGYTF	TGTGCCAGCAGCCAAGCGCACATGCGTTATGGCTACACCTTC